This T cell receptor (beta chain) was recovered during a study of cytomegalovirus exposure and HLA in healthy donors. The wider study: A subsequent analysis reported that the roughly 120 validation repertoires were produced on the same platform that had also been used for the roughly 670 first-cohort repertoires. The study, taken as a whole, reports: The study listed approximately 160 cytomegalovirus-associated TCR beta chains. Subsequent analysis showed first-cohort TCR clusters tending to co-occur in around 130 validation repertoires.

Remarks on this clone: Its cognate antigen is unknown.

Sequencing was performed with immunoSEQ multiplex PCR; in TCRdb, only in-frame clones are kept and a portion is missing. Of roughly 330,000 clones listed, around 90% were seen once; the top ten hold about 1.2%. These donors were members of the approximately 110-subject validation cohort, a group separate from the approximately 680-subject first cohort. Germline loops: CDR1 MNHNS, CDR2 SASEGT. J gave up 0 bases and V 6 bases, and 7 bases lay outside the gene matches. The CDR3 is 15 amino acids. The clonotype originates from a woman aged 30 to 39 in good health and CMV-seropositive. The material sequenced was PBMCs. The chain links TRBV6-1 to TRBJ1-1; 7 nucleotides agree with TRBD1. The CDR3 loop is CASRTTGDLNTEAFF. The CDR3 bases are TGTGCCAGCAGAACTACAGGGGACTTGAACACTGAAGCTTTCTTT.